The 27 T cell receptor beta chains reported below all come from one sample, sequenced in a study of blood T cell repertoires in COVID-19 (dated by TCRdb to the early 2020s). The library was generated by the immunoSEQ multiplex PCR assay. Sourced from immuneACCESS, this table was stored by TCRdb with only in-frame sequences that have V and J called. A share of the clones is absent; for the studies checked, an unresolved V gene accounts for under half, and the remainder has no known explanation. Present in this sample are a few hundred thousand clones, 86% of which were seen just once. Of the sample, less than 15% is held by the ten largest clones. The sequenced material came from peripheral blood. All receptors derive from a woman in her 70s with COVID-19, enrolled during active disease.

In this sample, this clone turned up a few times. This rearrangement joins TRBV13 to TRBJ1-1; D uncertain. The CDR3 loop spans 12 amino acids. In germline, CDR1 is PRHDT, CDR2 FYEKMQ (reference sequence). V gave up 5 bases and J gave up 3 bases, with 7 bases separating them. The CDR3 DNA sequence: TGTGCCAGCAGCCCACTGGACACTGAAGCTTTCTTT. The encoded protein is CASSPLDTEAFF.

This clone was seen at least ten times. The chain has TRBV5-1 and TRBJ1-2; 8 bases match TRBD1. V trimming: 4 bases; J trimming: 8 bases; junction bases outside the gene matches: 13. This CDR3 spans 15 amino acids. Germline assignment: CDR1 SGHRS and CDR2 YFSETQ. DNA of the CDR3: TGCGCCAGCAGCCGGACGGGACAGGAGAACTCCGGCTACACCTTC. Translation gives CASSRTGQENSGYTF.

This sequence joins TRBV5-1 and TRBJ1-1; tentative D call: TRBD1 (5 bases). The CDR3 consists of 15 residues. Germline V gives CDR1 SGHRS, CDR2 YFSETQ. V lost 3 bases and J lost 1, with 13 bases in between. The CDR3 spells CASSSAGKANTEAFF. CDR3 nucleotide sequence: TGCGCCAGCAGCTCGGCAGGGAAGGCGAACACTGAAGCTTTCTTT.

The V and J genes are TRBV27 and TRBJ2-1, with 7 nucleotides matching TRBD1. Germline V gene sequence: CDR1 MNHEY, CDR2 SMNVEV (reference sequence). With 8 bases clipped from V and 10 bases from J, the junction kept 8 bases outside the gene matches. There are 12 residues in the CDR3. The CDR3 nucleotides are TGTGCCAGCTCCTACAGGGGCGGGGAGCAGTTCTTC. As protein: CASSYRGGEQFF.

The chain uses TRBV12-5 and TRBJ1-5; D unresolved. Trimming stripped 1 base from V and 0 bases from J, with 10 bases between. The CDR3 length is 16 residues. Germline CDR1 and CDR2: LGHNT and FRNRAP. The CDR3 DNA reads as TGTGCTAGTGGTTTGGAGACACCTTATAGCAATCAGCCCCAGCATTTT. It yields the protein CASGLETPYSNQPQHF.

The rearrangement joins TRBV5-1 to TRBJ1-3; 7 bases map to TRBD1. With V trimmed by 1 base and J by 4 bases, 8 bases remained unmatched. The CDR3 has 16 amino acids. Germline V CDR1 and CDR2: SGHRS, YFSETQ. CDR3 amino acids: CASSLFGDSIGNTIYF. Written as DNA, the CDR3 is TGCGCCAGCAGCTTGTTTGGGGACAGCATCGGAAACACCATATATTTT.

This clone was seen only a few times. The rearrangement joins TRBV5-6 to TRBJ1-5, with 9 bases that match TRBD1. The trim removed 1 base at V and 0 bases at J, leaving 8 bases unmatched. This CDR3 has 18 amino acids. Germline V gene sequence: CDR1 SGHDT, CDR2 YYEEEE. CDR3 sequence reads: CASSLWTGALYSNQPQHF. The CDR3 coding sequence is TGTGCCAGCAGCTTGTGGACAGGGGCCCTCTATAGCAATCAGCCCCAGCATTTT.

The V gene is TRBV9, the J gene TRBJ1-2; D is possibly TRBD1 (5 bases). The CDR3 sequence is 16 residues long. Germline CDR1 and CDR2: SGDLS and YYNGEE. Trimming took off 2 bases at V and 8 bases at J, with 22 bases between the two ends. Written as DNA, the CDR3 is TGTGCCAGCAGCGTCTACCCCGACAGTGTAGACGGAGGCTACACCTTC. Amino acid sequence: CASSVYPDSVDGGYTF.

The chain joins TRBV6-5 to TRBJ2-7; 7 bases agree with TRBD1. J gave up 0 bases and V 4 bases, and 3 bases lay outside the gene matches. This CDR3 is built from 14 residues. CDR1 is MNHEY and CDR2 is SVGAGI in the germline V gene. For the CDR3, the DNA is TGTGCCAGCAGTTTATACAGGGGCTCCTACGAGCAGTACTTC. Protein sequence: CASSLYRGSYEQYF.

V is TRBV28 and J is TRBJ2-3; 7 bases map to TRBD1. This CDR3 is 14 amino acids long. V lost 7 bases to trimming and J lost 6 bases; unmatched junction nucleotides: 10. The V gene's germline CDR1 is MDHEN and CDR2 SYDVKM. CDR3 DNA: TGTGCCAGCAAGTCAGACAGGGTGGGTGATACGCAGTATTTT. Translating gives CASKSDRVGDTQYF.

This clone was picked up a small number of times. CDR3 region: CASRRDRQNTEAFF. The DNA of the CDR3 is TGTGCCAGCAGGAGGGACAGGCAGAACACTGAAGCTTTCTTT. The chain has TRBV2 and TRBJ1-1; 8 bases map to TRBD1. V shed 6 bases, J shed 1 base, and the junction held 4 bases outside the gene matches. This CDR3 spans 14 amino acids. Germline lookup yields CDR1 SNHLY and CDR2 FYNNEI.

The chain employs TRBV4-1 and TRBJ2-1; TRBD2 agrees at 7 bases. Per germline, CDR1 MGHRA and CDR2 YSYEKL. This CDR3 has 16 residues. Trimming removed 0 bases from V and 3 bases from J; junction bases left unmatched: 5. In DNA form, the CDR3 reads TGCGCCAGCAGCCAAGAACGTTCGGGGGGCTACAATGAGCAGTTCTTC. Its translation: CASSQERSGGYNEQFF.

The V gene is TRBV10-1, the J gene TRBJ1-5; 9 nucleotides align to TRBD1. The CDR3 is made up of 15 amino acids. Germline loops: CDR1 WNHNN, CDR2 SYGVQD (reference sequence). The V and J ends lost 8 bases and 5 bases, in that order; junction bases with no gene match: 10. In DNA form, the CDR3 reads TGCGCCAGCGGTAAAGACGGGACAGGGTATCAGCCCCAGCATTTT. Translating gives CASGKDGTGYQPQHF.

V and J are TRBV30 and TRBJ1-2; D perhaps matches TRBD1 (6 bases). CDR1 and CDR2 from the germline V gene are GTSNPN and SVGIG (reference sequence). V lost 0 bases, J lost 2 bases, and 13 bases lay in between. This CDR3 region has 15 residues. The CDR3 protein is CAWSVAGASNYGYTF. The CDR3 DNA is TGTGCCTGGAGTGTAGCGGGGGCTTCCAACTATGGCTACACCTTC.

This clone is a singleton in its sample. CDR3 sequence: CASSILARGNGYTF. In nucleotides, the CDR3 is TGTGCCAGTAGTATCCTCGCCAGGGGAAATGGCTACACCTTC. The chain uses TRBV19 and TRBJ1-2, with a tentative D call TRBD1 (6 bases). The V end lost 3 bases, the J end lost 6 bases, and 14 bases lay between the germline ends. The CDR3 totals 14 residues. Germline lookup yields CDR1 LNHDA and CDR2 SQIVND (reference sequence).

The chain couples TRBV18 to TRBJ2-1; D possibly corresponds to TRBD2 (6 bases). The CDR3 has 16 residues. Germline lookup yields CDR1 KGHSH and CDR2 LQKENI. The V end was cut by 0 bases, the J end by 8 bases, with 17 bases between. Here the CDR3 reads CASSPPRTSSFDEQFF. DNA for the CDR3: TGTGCCAGCTCACCACCGAGAACTAGCTCGTTTGATGAGCAGTTCTTC.

This clone was found a few times. V gene TRBV29-1 combines with J gene TRBJ2-3; 7 bases are a match to TRBD2. This CDR3 region has 13 residues. Germline loops: CDR1 SQVTM, CDR2 ANQGSEA. The V and J ends lost 7 bases and 4 bases, in that order; junction bases with no gene match: 8. CDR3 residues: CSGGEGRADTQYF. The DNA of the CDR3 is TGCAGCGGAGGGGAGGGAAGGGCAGATACGCAGTATTTT.

In its sample, this clone was seen a few times. The genes are TRBV4-1 and TRBJ2-3; 9 bases align to TRBD2. Germline CDR1 is MGHRA and CDR2 is YSYEKL. J gave up 0 bases and V 4 bases, and 14 bases lay outside the gene matches. The CDR3 has 19 amino acids. The CDR3 protein is CASSLNPFSSGASTDTQYF. CDR3 in DNA: TGCGCCAGCAGCCTAAACCCTTTTTCTAGCGGGGCGAGCACAGATACGCAGTATTTT.

The chain links TRBV7-8 to TRBJ2-1, with 7 bases aligning to TRBD2. CDR1 is SGHVS and CDR2 is FQNEAQ in the germline V gene. J lost 0 bases, V lost 4 bases, and 3 bases had no gene match. The CDR3 is 15 amino acids. CDR3: CASSWRGSSYNEQFF. DNA of the CDR3: TGTGCCAGCAGCTGGCGGGGGAGCTCCTACAATGAGCAGTTCTTC.

The chain uses TRBV6-5 and TRBJ2-7, with 7 bases that match TRBD1. CDR1 MNHEY and CDR2 SVGAGI come from the germline V gene. V shed 6 bases, J shed 4 bases, and the junction held 6 bases outside the gene matches. The CDR3 loop spans 13 amino acids. The CDR3 DNA reads TGTGCCAGCAGCCCGGGACAGAGATACGAGCAGTACTTC. Protein sequence: CASSPGQRYEQYF.

The V and J genes are TRBV13 and TRBJ2-7; 7 nucleotides agree with TRBD1. V lost 5 bases to trimming and J lost 1 base; unmatched junction nucleotides: 5. The germline gives CDR1 PRHDT, CDR2 FYEKMQ (reference sequence). CDR3 length: 14 residues. CDR3 DNA: TGTGCCAGCAGCCCTCCGGGACAGTCCTACGAGCAGTACTTC. Residues: CASSPPGQSYEQYF.

The chain combines TRBV5-1 with TRBJ2-1; D may be TRBD1 (5 bases). Trimming shortened V by 0 bases and J by 6 bases, and 10 bases separated the two germline ends. Germline CDR1 reads SGHRS; CDR2 reads YFSETQ. The CDR3 has 14 residues. The CDR3 here is CASSLDVGRNEQFF. The DNA for the CDR3 is TGCGCCAGCAGCTTGGATGTGGGGCGCAATGAGCAGTTCTTC.

The chain employs TRBV28 and TRBJ1-4; D is ambiguous. This CDR3 contains 12 residues. Deletions cut 6 bases from V and 7 bases from J, with 9 bases between. Germline V lookup: CDR1 MDHEN, CDR2 SYDVKM. The CDR3 reads CASRSEGEKLFF. CDR3 nucleotide sequence: TGTGCCAGCAGGTCCGAGGGTGAAAAACTGTTTTTT.

CDR3 sequence (DNA): TGTGCCAGCAGCCCGGACAGGGAGGCTTTCTTT. This encodes CASSPDREAFF. The chain employs TRBV7-9 and TRBJ1-1; 8 bases align to TRBD1. Germline V gene data show CDR1 as SEHNR and CDR2 as FQNEAQ (reference sequence). V lost 5 bases to trimming and J lost 11 bases; unmatched junction nucleotides: 4. This CDR3 has 11 residues.

This chain uses TRBV10-3 with TRBJ1-2; 7 bases are shared with TRBD1. The length of the CDR3 is 15 residues. Germline trimming cut 6 bases from V and 8 bases from J; bases unmatched to any gene: 15. Germline V CDR1 and CDR2: ENHRY, SYGVKD. This chain's CDR3 is CAISSPKGAIEGYTF. The CDR3 nucleotides read TGTGCCATCAGCTCCCCGAAGGGGGCTATAGAGGGCTACACCTTC.

The chain carries TRBV6-5 and TRBJ2-3; TRBD2 matches 9 bases. The germline V gene has CDR1 MNHEY and CDR2 SVGAGI. Trimming took 1 base from V and 2 from J; bases not matched to a gene: 4. This CDR3 comprises 16 residues. CDR3 DNA: TGTGCCAGCAGTTACTGGGGCGGGGGGGACACAGATACGCAGTATTTT. This translates into CASSYWGGGDTDTQYF.

Only a few counts were recorded for this clone. The rearrangement uses TRBV5-6 and TRBJ2-1; 13 positions agree with TRBD2. Trimming took 6 bases from V and 0 from J; bases not matched to a gene: 3. CDR1 SGHDT and CDR2 YYEEEE come from the germline V gene. The CDR3 covers 16 residues. The CDR3 sequence is CASNGLAGASYNEQFF. In nucleotides, the CDR3 is TGTGCCAGCAACGGACTAGCGGGGGCCTCCTACAATGAGCAGTTCTTC.